This entry describes one T cell receptor (beta chain). Its target is not known. This table comes from immunoSEQ multiplex PCR, and its TCRdb copy is limited to in-frame clones, with some not included. The sample carries about 83,000 clones, around 86% recorded once. This specimen comes from a study of OX40 agonist ivuxolimab in advanced cancers. Turning to the study itself: Participants, roughly 80% male, averaged roughly 60 years of age, ranging from roughly 20 to 85. Partial responses, seen in three patients, involved one hepatocellular carcinoma and two cutaneous melanomas.

The germline CDR1 and CDR2 sequences are DFQATT and SNEGSKA (reference sequence). V lost 7 bases to trimming and J lost 4 bases; unmatched junction nucleotides: 3. The CDR3 extends over 11 amino acids. Study results and caveats: Partial responders at 0.1-3.0 mg/kg had among the lowest clonal expansion. Mean expanded clone counts were higher in CD8+ than CD4+ T cells.

This TCR was sampled from an adult with an advanced solid tumor such as melanoma, head and neck, liver or kidney cancer. Sequencing was performed on CD4+ or CD8+ T cells sorted from blood, taken in a trial of the OX40 agonist ivuxolimab. The rearrangement joins TRBV20-1 to TRBJ2-7; TRBD1 agrees at 8 bases. Here the CDR3 reads CSVRQGYEQYF. Here the CDR3 DNA reads TGCAGTGTCAGACAGGGGTACGAGCAGTACTTC.